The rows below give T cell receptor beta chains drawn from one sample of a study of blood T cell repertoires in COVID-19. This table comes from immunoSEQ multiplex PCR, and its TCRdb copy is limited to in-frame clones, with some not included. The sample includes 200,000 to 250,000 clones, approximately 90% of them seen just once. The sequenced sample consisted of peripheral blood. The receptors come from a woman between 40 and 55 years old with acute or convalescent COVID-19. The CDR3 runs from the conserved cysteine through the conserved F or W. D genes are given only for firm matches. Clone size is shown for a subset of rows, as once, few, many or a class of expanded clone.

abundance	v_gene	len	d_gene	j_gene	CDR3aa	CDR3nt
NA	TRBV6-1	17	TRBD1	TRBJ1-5	CASSEARGQYSNQPQHF	TGTGCCAGCAGTGAAGCGAGGGGACAGTATAGCAATCAGCCCCAGCATTTT
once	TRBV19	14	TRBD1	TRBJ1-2	CASTAGTGYYGYTF	TGTGCCAGCACTGCAGGGACAGGGTACTATGGCTACACCTTC
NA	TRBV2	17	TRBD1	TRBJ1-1	CASSTIRQGAKRTEAFF	TGTGCCAGCAGTACTATTAGGCAGGGGGCAAAAAGAACTGAAGCTTTCTTT
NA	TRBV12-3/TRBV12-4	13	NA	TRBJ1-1	CASAAHLNTEAFF	TGTGCCTCCGCGGCGCATTTGAACACTGAAGCTTTCTTT
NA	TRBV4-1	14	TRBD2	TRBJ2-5	CASSQKAGSETQYF	TGCGCCAGCAGCCAGAAAGCGGGGTCAGAGACCCAGTACTTC
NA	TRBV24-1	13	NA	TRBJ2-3	CATSDTLGDTQYF	TGTGCCACCAGTGACACCCTCGGGGATACGCAGTATTTT
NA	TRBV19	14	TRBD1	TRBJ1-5	CASTMVGGAQPQHF	TGTGCCAGTACCATGGTAGGGGGCGCCCAGCCCCAGCATTTT
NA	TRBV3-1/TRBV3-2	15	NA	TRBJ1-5	CASSPSTSPNQPQHF	TGTGCCAGCAGCCCCTCCACGAGCCCTAATCAGCCCCAGCATTTT
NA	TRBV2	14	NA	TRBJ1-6	CASSGASGRSPLHF	TGTGCCAGCAGTGGGGCGTCAGGGAGGTCACCCCTCCACTTT
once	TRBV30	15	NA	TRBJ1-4	CAWSYLLGGGEKLFF	TGTGCCTGGAGCTACCTCCTCGGGGGTGGTGAAAAACTGTTTTTT
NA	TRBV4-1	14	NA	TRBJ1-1	CASSPFAGKSEAFF	TGCGCCAGCAGCCCCTTTGCCGGTAAGTCTGAAGCTTTCTTT
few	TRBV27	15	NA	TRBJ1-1	CASSPETQGVTEAFF	TGTGCCAGCAGCCCTGAGACCCAGGGTGTTACTGAAGCTTTCTTT
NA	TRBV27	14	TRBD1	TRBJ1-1	CASSDTGVNTEAFF	TGTGCCAGCAGTGATACAGGGGTGAACACTGAAGCTTTCTTT
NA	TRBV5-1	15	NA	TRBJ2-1	CASSGTGNHYNEQFF	TGCGCCAGCAGCGGAACCGGGAATCATTACAATGAGCAGTTCTTC
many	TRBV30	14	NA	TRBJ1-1	CALKGAGFRTEAFF	TGTGCCTTGAAAGGGGCCGGTTTTAGGACTGAAGCTTTCTTT
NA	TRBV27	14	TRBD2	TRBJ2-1	CASSLWGRASEQFF	TGTGCCAGCAGTTTGTGGGGGAGGGCCAGTGAGCAGTTCTTC
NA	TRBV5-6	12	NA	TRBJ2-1	CASSTTRNEQFF	TGTGCCAGCAGCACGACTAGAAATGAGCAGTTCTTC
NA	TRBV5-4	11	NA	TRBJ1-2	CASSREFRYTF	TGTGCCAGCAGCCGGGAGTTTCGCTACACCTTC
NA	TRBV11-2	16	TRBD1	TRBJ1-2	CASTANRDREKYGYTF	TGTGCCAGCACCGCAAACCGGGACAGGGAGAAGTATGGCTACACCTTC
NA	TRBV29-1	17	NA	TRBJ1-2	CSAEGGDTAIPNYGYTF	TGCAGCGCCGAAGGTGGGGACACGGCGATTCCTAACTATGGCTACACCTTC
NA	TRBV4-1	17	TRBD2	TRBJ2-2	CASSQDGEGLTTGELFF	TGCGCCAGCAGCCAAGACGGGGAGGGACTCACCACCGGGGAGCTGTTTTTT
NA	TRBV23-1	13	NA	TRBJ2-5	CASPQRGQETQYF	TGCGCCAGCCCACAACGGGGTCAAGAGACCCAGTACTTC
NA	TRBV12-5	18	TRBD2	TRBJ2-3	CASGLVLGGLASQGTQYF	TGTGCTAGTGGTTTGGTACTGGGGGGACTAGCCTCACAAGGTACGCAGTATTTT
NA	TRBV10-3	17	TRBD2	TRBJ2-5	CAIRSGLAGGEKETQYF	TGTGCCATCAGATCGGGACTAGCGGGGGGGGAAAAAGAGACCCAGTACTTC
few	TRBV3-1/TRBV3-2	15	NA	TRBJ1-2	CASSQRSGHSYGYTF	TGTGCCAGCAGCCAAAGATCAGGACATAGCTATGGCTACACCTTC
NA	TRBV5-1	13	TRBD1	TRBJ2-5	CASSVGQGATQYF	TGCGCCAGCAGCGTTGGACAGGGGGCGACCCAGTACTTC
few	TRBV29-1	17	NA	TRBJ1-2	CSVEDGGVYRFNYGYTF	TGCAGCGTTGAAGACGGCGGGGTGTACAGATTTAACTATGGCTACACCTTC
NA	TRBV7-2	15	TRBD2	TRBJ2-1	CASRPGLAGFDEQFF	TGTGCCAGCAGACCCGGACTAGCGGGGTTCGATGAGCAGTTCTTC